The text below deals with one T cell receptor beta chain. This sample was included in a study of blood T cell repertoires in COVID-19. On the study more broadly: PBMCs, B-cell-depleted T cells, or T cells provided the cDNA or gDNA that made up the material.

In the study's own analysis: Estimation of nucleated cell counts relied on the amplification of reference gene primers. This table comes from immunoSEQ multiplex PCR, and its TCRdb copy is limited to in-frame clones, with some not included. V and J calls and clone size follow that table, whereas D and trimming were derived from the DNA. The sample shows approximately 220,000 clones, over 70% of them seen only once. CDR3 size: 15 residues. Looked up from germline, CDR1 is PRHDT and CDR2 is FYEKMQ (reference sequence). Trimming took off 7 bases at V and 3 bases at J, with 18 bases between the two ends.

This TCR came from a man in his forties with acute or convalescent COVID-19. V gene TRBV13 combines with J gene TRBJ1-2, with D maybe TRBD1 (6 bases). The specimen sequenced was peripheral blood. In DNA form, the CDR3 reads TGTGCCAGCACCTCTTCACAGGGACCCCACTATGGCTACACCTTC. It yields the protein CASTSSQGPHYGYTF.